Sequencing of this T cell receptor beta chain was carried out in a study of early T cells in non-severe SARS-CoV-2 infection. As for the study in general: Chains were unpaired, as sequencing was done on bulk RNA from unsorted whole blood.

The TCR library protocol attached unique molecular identifiers to the individual cDNA molecules. TCRdb redid the calling of the 5' RACE reads with MiXCR, one entry per CDR3 protein. The repertoire holds around 93,000 distinct CDR3 sequences, about 12% seen once, with under 4.5% in the top ten. This clonotype occurred a few times. CDR3 length: 15 residues. V lost 0 bases and J 2 bases, leaving 8 bases between the germline ends. Germline CDR1 MGHRA, CDR2 YSYEKL. The V gene is TRBV4-1, the J gene TRBJ1-3; a weak D match, TRBD1 (6 bases). The sequenced sample was whole blood, obtained at baseline. This clonotype was sampled from an adult who was a healthcare worker with PCR-confirmed SARS-CoV-2 infection or an uninfected control (not recorded which). CDR3 DNA sequence: TGCGCCAGCAGCCAAGACCGGGACACTGGAAACACCATATATTTT. Its protein is CASSQDRDTGNTIYF.